The entry that follows covers one TCR beta chain sequence. Its antigen is unknown. This table comes from immunoSEQ multiplex PCR, and its TCRdb copy is limited to in-frame clones, with some not included. The profile covers about 75,000 clones, with approximately 88% appearing a single time and more than 8% taken by the ten largest. This entry is derived from a study of T cell responses to AZD1222 COVID-19 vaccine. Overall study results and limits: Repertoires in all cases were sampled only once the peak T cell response had passed. Most donors were white British and more were female, and clonal diversity was possibly underestimated. Baseline seropositivity occurred in only six AZD1222 recipients.

The CDR3 loop spans 14 amino acids. The V end lost 5 bases, the J end lost 8 bases, and 18 bases lay between the germline ends. The germline V gene has CDR1 LNHDA and CDR2 SQIVND (reference sequence). The material sequenced was peripheral blood, taken 28 days after the second dose of the MenACWY control vaccine. The clonotype comes from an adult who received the MenACWY meningococcal vaccine as a control. The rearrangement uses TRBV19 and TRBJ1-2; TRBD1 might be the D (6 bases). The CDR3 nucleotides read TGTGCCAGTAGTCTCCGGGGGCAGGGAAGCGGCTACACCTTC. It is translated as CASSLRGQGSGYTF.